The 8 T cell receptor beta chains below were found in one sample sequenced in a study of T-cell reconstitution after alpha-beta-depleted transplantation in children. Unique molecular identifiers were incorporated during preparation of the TCRbeta library. MiXCR, applied by TCRdb to the PCR reads, yields one record per CDR3 protein. The sample has about 590,000 distinct CDR3 sequences; 10% to 15% are singletons. The sample consisted of PBMCs, mostly from graft donor cells, taken 360 days after TCRalphabeta/CD19-depleted stem cell transplant. These receptors were taken from a male patient younger than 18 who had a stem cell transplant for acute myeloid leukemia, so the T cells may come from the graft donor.

CDR3 sequence reads: CASSYSTGLNTEAFF. CDR3 nucleotide sequence: TGTGCCAGCAGTTACTCTACCGGGCTGAACACTGAAGCTTTCTTT. V is TRBV6-5 and J is TRBJ1-1; D gene ambiguous. Trimming removed 0 bases from V and 0 bases from J, with 8 bases in between. The CDR3 totals 15 residues. Germline CDR1 MNHEY, CDR2 SVGAGI.

This clonotype was seen many times. The rearrangement uses TRBV29-1 and TRBJ2-2, with 7 bases that match TRBD2. The V segment lost 8 bases and the J segment 2 bases; nucleotides outside the gene matches: 8. Germline V CDR1 and CDR2: SQVTM, ANQGSEA. The CDR3 totals 14 residues. CDR3 protein: CSTRLAANTGELFF. Written as DNA, the CDR3 is TGCAGCACTAGACTAGCAGCCAACACCGGGGAGCTGTTTTTT.

This clonotype was detected only a few times. V usage is TRBV21-1 and J usage is TRBJ2-5; the D call of TRBD1 is as the table states it, not checked on the DNA. TRBV21-1 is listed as a pseudogene. This CDR3 region has 17 residues. The CDR3 here is CASSKALAGVPQETQYF. DNA for the CDR3: TGTGCCAGCAGCAAAGCCTTAGCGGGCGTTCCCCAAGAGACCCAGTACTTC.

CDR3 sequence: CASSLEKLAGAQETQYF. The DNA of the CDR3 is TGCGCCAGCAGCTTGGAAAAATTAGCGGGCGCCCAAGAGACCCAGTACTTC. The gene calls are TRBV5-1 and TRBJ2-5; 7 positions match TRBD2. Germline-derived CDR1 and CDR2 are SGHRS and YFSETQ. V trimming: 0 bases; J trimming: 1 base; junction bases outside the gene matches: 9. This CDR3 has 17 amino acids.

The rearrangement links TRBV7-2 to TRBJ1-6, with unresolved D. CDR3 length: 12 amino acids. V was trimmed by 3 bases and J by 11 bases, leaving 8 bases between them. CDR1 is SGHTA and CDR2 is FQGNSA in the germline V gene. The CDR3, as DNA: TGTGCCAGCAGCTTCTCTGGGGCACCCCTCCACTTT. Its translation is CASSFSGAPLHF.

Of note for this clonotype: This CDR3 fails to terminate in the conserved phenylalanine or tryptophan, so it likely reflects a read error. Because the CDR3's place on the DNA is in doubt, the DNA is left out and the CDR3 is given as listed by TCRdb. The rearrangement links TRBV23-1 to TRBJ2-1; the table's D gene call, TRBD1, was not cross checked with the DNA. TRBV23-1 is an ORF, and what it does is uncertain. The CDR3 length is 12 residues, termini included. The chain's CDR3 is CASSHPGDRDPL.

This clonotype was observed many times. The V gene is TRBV5-1, the J gene TRBJ2-3; no definite D call. The V end was cut by 7 bases, the J end by 4 bases, with 7 bases between. The CDR3 has 11 residues. The germline gives CDR1 SGHRS, CDR2 YFSETQ. CDR3 DNA sequence: TGCGCCAGCTCTAAGGCAGATACGCAGTATTTT. This translates into CASSKADTQYF. Supplemented by reference TRBV5-1 and TRBJ2-3, the full variable domain reads KAGVTQTPRYLIKTRGQQVTLSCSPISGHRSVSWYQQTPGQGLQFLFEYFSETQRNKGNFPGRFSGRQFSNSRSEMNVSTLELGDSALYLCASSKADTQYFGPGTRLTVL.

The chain couples TRBV16 to TRBJ2-7; TRBD2 agrees at 8 bases. The CDR3 covers 16 residues. The ends lost 2 bases at V and 0 bases at J; junction bases unmatched: 6. Germline V gene lookup returns CDR1 KGHSY and CDR2 FQNENV. CDR3: CASSQKGGRHSYEQYF. For the CDR3, the DNA is TGTGCCAGCAGCCAAAAAGGCGGGAGGCACTCCTACGAGCAGTACTTC.